Listed below are T cell receptor beta chains from one sample, sequenced in a study of Ad26.COV2.S vaccination and SARS-CoV-2 variants. Profiled with immunoSEQ multiplex PCR; TCRdb holds only in-frame clones, not every one. The table records about 280,000 clones, roughly 86% of them present only once. The sequences come from peripheral blood, collected in a trial of Ad26.COV2.S vaccine versus placebo. These receptors originate from a person aged 18-65 years who received the Ad26.COV2.S COVID-19 vaccine or a placebo. CDR3s include the opening cysteine and the closing phenylalanine or tryptophan. D genes are given only for firm matches. The size field is filled for only some rows; it gives once, few, many or a size class.

>NA|TRBV7-9|NA|TRBJ2-1
TGTGCCAGCAGCCCCGGAAGTGCGCTTTCCTACAATGAGCAGTTCTTC
CASSPGSALSYNEQFF
>NA|TRBV9|NA|TRBJ1-1
TGTGCCAGCAGCGTAGGAAATAGGGTTGAAGCTTTCTTT
CASSVGNRVEAFF
>NA|TRBV10-1|NA|TRBJ2-7
TGCGCCAGCAGTGAGTCGGGAGAGGGCAGAACCTACTACGAGCAGTACTTC
CASSESGEGRTYYEQYF
>NA|TRBV7-2|NA|TRBJ2-3
TGTGCCAGCAGCTGGCAGGGGTACGACACAGATACGCAGTATTTT
CASSWQGYDTDTQYF
>few|TRBV30|TRBD1|TRBJ1-1
TGTGCCTGGCGCCGGGACAGGGCCACTGAAGCTTTCTTT
CAWRRDRATEAFF
>NA|TRBV20-1|NA|TRBJ2-1
TGCAGTGCTAGACTCAATGAGCAGTTCTTC
CSARLNEQFF
>NA|TRBV28|NA|TRBJ2-7
TGTGCCAGCAGTCAGGGACCCGGGGGCTACGAGCAGTACTTC
CASSQGPGGYEQYF
>NA|TRBV6-5|NA|TRBJ2-2
TGTGCCAGCAGTTACTTGGCGGGCACCGGGGAGCTGTTTTTT
CASSYLAGTGELFF
>once|TRBV3-1/TRBV3-2|NA|TRBJ2-1
TGTGCCAGCAGCCCCGAGGGGCGAAGCTACAATGAGCAGTTCTTC
CASSPEGRSYNEQFF
>few|TRBV10-1|NA|TRBJ1-3
TGCGCCAGCAGTGAGAACGGGGGGCTTGGAAACACCATATATTTT
CASSENGGLGNTIYF
>NA|TRBV19|TRBD1|TRBJ2-7
TGTGCCAGTAGCGGGGGCCCGGGGACAGGTGACCACGAGCAGTACTTC
CASSGGPGTGDHEQYF
>NA|TRBV15|NA|TRBJ2-3
TGTGCCACCAGCAGGGCCGGGCAGAGAACGCAGTATTTT
CATSRAGQRTQYF
>NA|TRBV19|TRBD1|TRBJ2-3
TGTGCCAGTAGGAGACAGGGATTAAATCCAGATACGCAGTATTTT
CASRRQGLNPDTQYF
>NA|TRBV7-6|NA|TRBJ2-1
TGTGCCAGCAGCTTACTCGTAGCCATTTACAATGAGCAGTTCTTC
CASSLLVAIYNEQFF
>NA|TRBV18|NA|TRBJ2-6
TGTGCCAGCTCACTCCCAGGGGGGTCCGGGGCCAACGTCCTGACTTTC
CASSLPGGSGANVLTF
>NA|TRBV9|TRBD1|TRBJ2-1
TGTGCCAGCAGCCCGGGACAGACATACAATGAGCAGTTCTTC
CASSPGQTYNEQFF
>NA|TRBV7-9|TRBD1|TRBJ2-3
TGTGCCAGCAGCTCTCAGGGGGCTCGCACAGATACGCAGTATTTT
CASSSQGARTDTQYF
>NA|TRBV20-1|NA|TRBJ2-6
TGCAGTGCTAGTTACATTTCTGGGGCCAACGTCCTGACTTTC
CSASYISGANVLTF
>once|TRBV2|TRBD1|TRBJ1-1
TGTGCCAGCAGAAGGGACAGGGGGCCTGAGAACACTGAAGCTTTCTTT
CASRRDRGPENTEAFF
>NA|TRBV30|NA|TRBJ2-3
TGTGCCTGGAGTAGGCTCTACCAGAGGGATACGCAGTATTTT
CAWSRLYQRDTQYF
>NA|TRBV2|TRBD2|TRBJ2-1
TGTGCCAGCAGTGAGCGGGGGACCTGGGGTGAGCAGTTCTTC
CASSERGTWGEQFF
>NA|TRBV30|NA|TRBJ2-1
TGTGCCTGGAGTGTAGAAGGTGAGCAGTTCTTC
CAWSVEGEQFF
>NA|TRBV12-3/TRBV12-4|TRBD1|TRBJ1-5
TGTGCCAGCAGTTTACAGGGGGGCCAGCCCCAGCATTTT
CASSLQGGQPQHF
>once|TRBV7-2|NA|TRBJ1-2
TGTGCCAGCAGCTCATACCTTATGGAGGACTATGGCTACACCTTC
CASSSYLMEDYGYTF
>NA|TRBV29-1|NA|TRBJ1-1
TGCAGCGCGAACAGGGTAATGAACACTGAAGCTTTCTTT
CSANRVMNTEAFF
>few|TRBV4-3|TRBD1|TRBJ2-3
TGCGCCAGCAGCCAAGAGATTGGGACAGGGAGAGATACGCAGTATTTT
CASSQEIGTGRDTQYF
>NA|TRBV28|NA|TRBJ2-3
TGTGCCAGCACCCTTAGCGGTGGCACAGATACGCAGTATTTT
CASTLSGGTDTQYF
>few|TRBV29-1|NA|TRBJ2-2
TGCAGCGCCCTACAAGCCACCGGGGAGCTGTTTTTT
CSALQATGELFF
>many|TRBV6-5|TRBD1|TRBJ1-6
TGTGCCAGCGGACCGGGACAGGGCATCTCACCCCTCCACTTT
CASGPGQGISPLHF
>NA|TRBV5-1|TRBD1|TRBJ2-3
TGCGCCAGCAGCCCCAGGGGGAGAAGCACAGATACGCAGTATTTT
CASSPRGRSTDTQYF
>NA|TRBV11-2|TRBD2|TRBJ2-3
TGTGCCAGCAGCTTAGGCCGGGGAGGGAACACAGATACGCAGTATTTT
CASSLGRGGNTDTQYF
>NA|TRBV7-9|NA|TRBJ2-7
TGTGCCAGCAGCTCCGACGGCAGGGCCGAGCAGTACTTC
CASSSDGRAEQYF
>NA|TRBV29-1|NA|TRBJ1-5
TGCAGCGCTGTACCACAGGGAGGTCAGCCCCAGCATTTT
CSAVPQGGQPQHF
>NA|TRBV2|TRBD1|TRBJ2-5
TGTGCCAGCAGTACACAGGGGCAAGAGACCCAGTACTTC
CASSTQGQETQYF
>NA|TRBV6-1|TRBD2|TRBJ2-1
TGTGCCAGCAGTGAAGTTAGCGGGGCCTCCTACAATGAGCAGTTCTTC
CASSEVSGASYNEQFF
>NA|TRBV20-1|TRBD2|TRBJ2-3
TGCGGGGCCGGGGGGTATACGCAGTATTTT
CGAGGYTQYF
>once|TRBV10-3|NA|TRBJ2-3
TGTGCCATCAGTCAGGGGGGGGACACAGATACGCAGTATTTT
CAISQGGDTDTQYF
>once|TRBV18|TRBD1|TRBJ1-2
TGTGCCAGCTCGACAGGGGCGGGAGGCTACACCTTC
CASSTGAGGYTF
>NA|TRBV7-2|NA|TRBJ2-6
TGTGCCAGCAGCTCCGGCGGGTCAAGTGGGGCCAACGTCCTGACTTTC
CASSSGGSSGANVLTF
>NA|TRBV4-2|NA|TRBJ1-2
TGTGCCAGCAGCCAAGACAGGGGAAACTACACCTTC
CASSQDRGNYTF
>NA|TRBV5-4|TRBD1|TRBJ1-1
TGTGCCAGCAGCTTTTATGTCAGGGGGGGAACTGAAGCTTTCTTT
CASSFYVRGGTEAFF
>NA|TRBV7-9|NA|TRBJ2-1
TGTGCCAGCAGCCTCGGGTTGGCCGCAGACTACAATGAGCAGTTCTTC
CASSLGLAADYNEQFF
>NA|TRBV3-1/TRBV3-2|NA|TRBJ1-1
TGTGCCAGCAGCCAGCCCTATTTGGTCACTGAAGCTTTCTTT
CASSQPYLVTEAFF
>NA|TRBV30|NA|TRBJ1-4
TGTGCCTGGAGCGGGGCCGGGACCTCGACTGAAAAACTGTTTTTT
CAWSGAGTSTEKLFF
>NA|TRBV6-5|NA|TRBJ1-2
TGTGCCAGCAGCCCCGCCAGCCACTATGGCTACACCTTC
CASSPASHYGYTF